This T cell receptor (beta chain) was documented in a study of cytomegalovirus exposure and HLA in healthy donors (dated by TCRdb to 2015 to 2018). In the study overall: A later analysis indicated that the 120 validation repertoires were generated on the platform also employed for the approximately 700 repertoires of the first cohort. The study aimed to test whether cataloging public T cell receptors could reveal signatures of past pathogen exposure. Along with the approximately 700-subject first cohort, a separate validation cohort of over 90 different subjects was used. High-throughput TCR immunosequencing, statistical association of individual TCRs with disease status, and machine learning were combined to predict cytomegalovirus infection status.

The paper as a whole reports these results and caveats: The authors suggested that the approach could potentially be generalized to other disease states and immunological phenotypes. A later analysis found that TCRs clustered in the first cohort also tended to co-occur in the roughly 120 validation repertoires, with approximately 93% of cluster scores above 0. A later analysis lacked HLA typing for the validation cohort, so it scored co-occurrence in that cohort across all 120 or so repertoires. Most TCR sequences were observed very rarely across donors, whereas some public TCRs were present in many individuals. A total of about 180 TCR beta chains were listed by the study as associated with cytomegalovirus. A few of the identified cytomegalovirus-associated TCR beta chains were confirmed in vitro to be specific for cytomegalovirus antigens. In both the original and validation cohorts, the classifier was reported to diagnose cytomegalovirus status with high specificity and sensitivity.

Receptor libraries were prepared by the immunoSEQ multiplex PCR assay. Processing in the source paper ran as follows. To diagnose cytomegalovirus status from the catalog of TCR beta chain sequences, a statistical classification framework was built. TCRdb provides this immuneACCESS table in a form limited to in-frame rearrangements. Some clones are lacking; in checked studies, under half of them reflect an unresolved V gene, and why the rest are absent is not known. The V and J calls and clone size are taken from that table; D and trimming were inferred from the DNA. The sample table lists fewer than 200,000 clones, around nine tenths of them with a count of one. The ten largest account for 3.5% to 4.5% of the sample. The CDR3 measures 16 amino acids from cysteine to phenylalanine. Just CDR3 DNA is preserved here, 48 bases in frame from base 1. The junction carries 15 bases between V and J, which are trimmed by 0 bases and 6 bases respectively. CDR1 and CDR2 (MDHEN, SYDVKM) derive from the germline V gene.

Donors formed part of the validation cohort, which comprised 120 subjects and was distinct from the first cohort of over 500 subjects. Comment on this clone: Its recognized antigen is unknown. Base-call qualities are not available, and no considerably larger clone is one nucleotide away.

This sequence was found in a man aged 18 to 35 in good health and CMV-seropositive. What was sequenced was PBMCs. The chain is encoded by TRBV28 joined to TRBJ1-5, and perhaps TRBD1 as D gene, on 6 matching bases. The DNA reads as follows: TGTGCCAGCAGTTTATGGGCCAGGCAGGGGACTCAGCCCCAGCATTTT. It is translated as CASSLWARQGTQPQHF.